The clone carrying this T cell receptor (beta chain) was counted at least ten times. Its antigen is as yet unknown. Participants, patients aged 18 to 65, had newly diagnosed hyperthyroidism with a duration under 2 months. The diagnoses drew upon clinical symptoms, serum thyroxine and TRAb, thyroid ultrasound and orbital computed tomography. The sample is drawn from a study of T cells in Graves' hyperthyroidism and ophthalmopathy. RNA transcripts served as the template for amplifying TCR beta CDR3 regions. Researchers ran a first-round RT-PCR on the TCR CDR3 using the HTBI primer set. A single record per CDR3 protein comes from TCRdb applying MiXCR to the multiplex PCR reads. The sample shows some 420,000 distinct CDR3 sequences, approximately 13% of them seen only once. There are 15 residues in the CDR3. Trimming removed 5 bases from V and 4 bases from J; junction bases left unmatched: 11. In germline, CDR1 is SGHAT, CDR2 FQNNGV.

Study-level findings and limits: Most clonotypes expanded in the thyroid (above 0.001) were also present in blood.

The sequenced sample consisted of blood. The TCR originated in a woman in her late teens or twenties with Graves' hyperthyroidism. V is TRBV11-2 and J is TRBJ2-7; 7 bases align to TRBD2. The CDR3 DNA follows: TGTGCCAGCAGCGGGAGATCCGGGACTATTTACGAGCAGTACTTC. It specifies CASSGRSGTIYEQYF.